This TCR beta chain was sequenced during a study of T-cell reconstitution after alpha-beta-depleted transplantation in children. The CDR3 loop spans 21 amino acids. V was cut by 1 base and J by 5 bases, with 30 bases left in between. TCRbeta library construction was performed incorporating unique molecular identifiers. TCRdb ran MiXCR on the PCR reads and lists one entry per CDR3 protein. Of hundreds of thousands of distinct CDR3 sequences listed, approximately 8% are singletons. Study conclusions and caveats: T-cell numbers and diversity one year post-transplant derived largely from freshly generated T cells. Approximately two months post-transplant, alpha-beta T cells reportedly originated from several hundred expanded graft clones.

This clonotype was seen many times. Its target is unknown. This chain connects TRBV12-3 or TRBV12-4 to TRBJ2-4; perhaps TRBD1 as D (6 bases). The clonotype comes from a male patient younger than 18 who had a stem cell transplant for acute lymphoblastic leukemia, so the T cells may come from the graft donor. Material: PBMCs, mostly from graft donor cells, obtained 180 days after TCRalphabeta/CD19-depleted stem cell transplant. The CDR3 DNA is TGTGCCAGCAGTTTAGGCGTTGAGAGGACAGAGAAAGGGGTTAACCAAAACATTCAGTACTTC. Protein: CASSLGVERTEKGVNQNIQYF.